The T cell receptor (beta chain) described here comes from a study of blood T cell repertoires in COVID-19. Across the study: Specimens from acute and convalescent COVID-19 originated in the United States, Italy and Spain. PBMCs, B-cell-depleted T cells, or T cells were the source of the cDNA or gDNA that made up the material.

Source study methods: For nucleated cells, counts were estimated from reference gene primer amplification. Measured with immunoSEQ multiplex PCR; TCRdb has only the in-frame clones, and not every one. V, J and clone size are those of that table, while D and trimming were read from the DNA. Counted here are 170,000 or so clones, around four fifths occurring once; the ten biggest clones make up 6.5% to 7%. The clonotype originates from a man between 70 and 80 years old with active or convalescent COVID-19. Material: peripheral blood.

This CDR3 reads CAWSQTMNTEAFF. The CDR3 DNA reads as TGTGCCTGGTCACAAACCATGAACACTGAAGCTTTCTTT. The chain recombines TRBV30 with TRBJ1-1; D is unresolved. The CDR3 has 13 residues. The germline CDR1 and CDR2 sequences are GTSNPN and SVGIG (reference sequence). V was cut by 5 bases and J by 0 bases, with 10 bases left in between. The full variable domain, with the rest looked up from reference TRBV30 and TRBJ1-1, is SQTIHQWPATLVQPVGSPLSLECTVEGTSNPNLYWYRQAAGRGLQLLFYSVGIGQISSEVPQNLSASRPQDRQFILSSKKLLLSDSGFYLCAWSQTMNTEAFFGQGTRLTVV.